Given below is one T cell receptor (beta chain) in context. Its antigen is not identified. The CDR3 totals 14 residues. Germline assignment: CDR1 MNHEY and CDR2 SMNVEV (reference sequence). V dropped 4 bases and J dropped 6 bases, with 16 bases sitting between them. The record originates from a study of chemoradiotherapy in HPV16-positive cancers. Study results and caveats: Only a couple of HPV16-positive patients supplied the functional HPV-specificity definition.

Some clones are missing from TCRdb's copy, which holds only in-frame ones; the method was immunoSEQ multiplex PCR. The data contain about 29,000 clones, 90% to 95% of them singletons. Samples were taken several times over chemoradiotherapy. This TCR was sampled from a human donor with HPV-associated anogenital cancer. The sequencing here drew on blood, taken from a patient who underwent chemoradiotherapy. The V gene is TRBV27, the J gene TRBJ2-7; unclear D gene. The CDR3 loop is CASSSGRSPCEQYF. In nucleotides, the CDR3 is TGTGCCAGCAGTTCCGGAAGGAGCCCCTGCGAGCAGTACTTC.